A single sample gave rise to the 21 T cell receptor beta chains below, sequenced in a study of control samples from healthy donors and cancer patients. TCRdb keeps only in-frame clones here, not all; method: immunoSEQ multiplex PCR. In the table there are 120,000 or so clones, more than 75% of which are singletons. The sequenced sample was blood. The source is a man in his 60s in good health.

The rearrangement joins TRBV14 to TRBJ2-3; 9 positions agree with TRBD2. The J segment lost 1 base and the V segment lost 2 bases, leaving 4 bases of the junction unmatched. Germline V CDR1 and CDR2: SGHDN, FVKESK. The CDR3 consists of 16 residues. This chain's CDR3 is CASSQKRGEGTDTQYF. The CDR3 nucleotides are TGTGCCAGCAGCCAAAAGCGGGGGGAAGGCACAGATACGCAGTATTTT.

The chain uses TRBV28 and TRBJ2-2, with D perhaps TRBD1 (6 bases). Looked up from germline, CDR1 is MDHEN and CDR2 is SYDVKM. The CDR3 length is 13 residues. V was cut by 4 bases and J by 7 bases, with 10 bases left in between. This chain's CDR3 is CASSSGVGGELFF. Here the CDR3 DNA reads TGTGCCAGCAGTTCAGGGGTTGGCGGGGAGCTGTTTTTT.

V gene TRBV6-2 or TRBV6-3 combines with J gene TRBJ1-6; D might be TRBD1 (6 bases). Germline lookup yields CDR1 MNHEY and CDR2 SVGEGT. The CDR3 is 16 amino acids. The V and J ends lost 5 bases and 2 bases respectively, with 13 bases between them. In nucleotides, the CDR3 is TGTGCCAGCAGTCGTACAGGGTTCGCCTATAATTCACCCCTCCACTTT. Its translation is CASSRTGFAYNSPLHF.

The chain combines TRBV6-5 with TRBJ1-6; D not certain. Germline V lookup: CDR1 MNHEY, CDR2 SVGAGI. The V and J ends lost 4 bases and 5 bases respectively, with 9 bases between them. The CDR3 is made up of 14 amino acids. The chain's CDR3 is CASSFRENNSPLHF. The CDR3 region has the DNA TGTGCCAGCAGTTTCCGGGAAAATAATTCACCCCTCCACTTT.

This chain connects TRBV18 to TRBJ1-2; 10 nucleotides line up with TRBD1. Germline values: CDR1 KGHSH, CDR2 LQKENI. CDR3 length equals 15 residues. The trim removed 3 bases at V and 8 bases at J, leaving 9 bases unmatched. The CDR3, as DNA: TGTGCCAGCTCACCTATGACAGGGGGCCCGGAAGGCTACACCTTC. This translates into CASSPMTGGPEGYTF. Using reference TRBV18 and TRBJ1-2 for the parts outside the CDR3, the full variable domain is NAGVMQNPRHLVRRRGQEARLRCSPMKGHSHVYWYRQLPEEGLKFMVYLQKENIIDESGMPKERFSAEFPKEGPSILRIQQVVRGDSAAYFCASSPMTGGPEGYTFGSGTRLTVV.

The V and J genes are TRBV6-5 and TRBJ2-7; 7 bases match TRBD1. The CDR3 runs 14 residues. J lost 2 bases, V lost 0 bases, and 1 base had no gene match. In germline, CDR1 is MNHEY, CDR2 SVGAGI. CDR3 in amino acids: CASSYSRGPYEQYF. The CDR3 nucleotides read TGTGCCAGCAGTTACTCTAGGGGGCCCTACGAGCAGTACTTC.

The rearrangement joins TRBV9 to TRBJ1-1; D remains ambiguous. With 4 bases removed from V and 2 bases from J, the gap between germline ends came to 15 bases. CDR1 SGDLS and CDR2 YYNGEE come from the germline V gene. The CDR3 has 15 amino acids. CDR3 sequence reads: CASSPGGGSNTEAFF. CDR3 nucleotides: TGTGCCAGCAGCCCTGGCGGTGGGTCTAACACTGAAGCTTTCTTT.

The gene calls are TRBV7-2 and TRBJ2-1; 14 bases align to TRBD2. Germline CDR1 is SGHTA and CDR2 is FQGNSA. The V segment lost 5 bases and the J segment 10 bases; nucleotides outside the gene matches: 4. The CDR3 spans 14 residues. Here the CDR3 DNA reads TGTGCCAGCAGCCCCAGGACTAGCGGGGGGGAGCAGTTCTTC. It is translated as CASSPRTSGGEQFF.

The V and J genes are TRBV6-4 and TRBJ2-3; the match to TRBD2 covers 8 bases. This CDR3 spans 16 amino acids. The V gene's germline CDR1 is MRHNA and CDR2 SNTAGT. Germline trimming cut 3 bases from V and 2 bases from J; bases unmatched to any gene: 7. The CDR3 bases are TGTGCCAGCAGTGAGTTTTATAGCGGGAACACAGATACGCAGTATTTT. Translation: CASSEFYSGNTDTQYF.

This clone was seen just once. The chain couples TRBV28 to TRBJ1-2; weak D call: TRBD1 (5 bases). CDR1 is MDHEN and CDR2 is SYDVKM in the germline V gene. This CDR3 comprises 14 residues. V lost 5 bases and J lost 3, with 13 bases in between. The CDR3 is CASSPGTAHYGYTF. The CDR3 DNA sequence: TGTGCCAGCAGTCCCGGGACGGCACACTATGGCTACACCTTC.

The rearrangement joins TRBV24-1 to TRBJ2-7, with no clear D. The CDR3 is 13 residues long. CDR1 and CDR2 (germline): KGHDR, SFDVKD. Trimming stripped 4 bases from V and 2 bases from J, with 8 bases between. CDR3 amino acids: CATSEHGAYEQYF. The DNA for the CDR3 is TGTGCCACCAGTGAACACGGAGCCTACGAGCAGTACTTC.

A remark on this clone: Other DNA sequences from this sample encode an identical CDR3 as well. The rearrangement uses TRBV18 and TRBJ1-1; tentatively, D is TRBD1 (5 bases). With 3 bases removed from V and 4 bases from J, the gap between germline ends came to 9 bases. The CDR3 is made up of 13 amino acids. Germline CDR1 KGHSH, CDR2 LQKENI. CDR3 sequence reads: CASSPGGVTEAFF. The CDR3 DNA reads as TGTGCCAGCTCACCGGGGGGGGTCACTGAAGCTTTCTTT.

The sample holds one count of this clone. The chain combines TRBV28 with TRBJ1-2; tentatively, D is TRBD1 (6 bases). Germline V gene sequence: CDR1 MDHEN, CDR2 SYDVKM. Trimming removed 6 bases at V and 1 base at J, with 9 bases between. The CDR3 is 13 amino acids. CDR3: CASRGQNNYGYTF. CDR3 in DNA: TGTGCCAGCAGAGGACAGAATAACTATGGCTACACCTTC.

The chain links TRBV4-3 to TRBJ2-3; 8 bases line up with TRBD2. The junction had 9 bases not matched to a gene; V was cut back by 4 bases and J by 3 bases. This CDR3 spans 16 amino acids. Germline lookup yields CDR1 LGHNA and CDR2 YSLEER. The DNA of the CDR3 is TGCGCCAGCAGCCTATCGGGGGGGCTGGGGACAGATACGCAGTATTTT. It encodes CASSLSGGLGTDTQYF.

V is TRBV9 and J is TRBJ1-2, with 9 bases identical to TRBD1. Germline CDR1 SGDLS, CDR2 YYNGEE. The CDR3 runs to 16 residues. V was clipped by 1 base and J by 3 bases; unmatched bases: 7. In nucleotides, the CDR3 is TGTGCCAGCAGCGTACCTGACAGGGGGGAAGACTATGGCTACACCTTC. It is translated as CASSVPDRGEDYGYTF.

The V call is TRBV28, the J call TRBJ1-2; the match to TRBD1 covers 7 bases. This CDR3 comprises 14 residues. With 2 bases clipped from V and 6 bases from J, the junction kept 6 bases outside the gene matches. Germline V lookup: CDR1 MDHEN, CDR2 SYDVKM. CDR3 nucleotide sequence: TGTGCCAGCAGTTTAAGCCGACAGGGTCATGGCTACACCTTC. Protein: CASSLSRQGHGYTF.

The chain uses TRBV4-2 and TRBJ2-1, with D possibly matching TRBD1 (6 bases). The CDR3 spans 13 residues. Germline V gene sequence: CDR1 LGHNA, CDR2 YNFKEQ. V shed 2 bases and J shed 9 bases, with 11 bases lying between them. CDR3 DNA sequence: TGTGCCAGCAGCCAACCTGTAGGGGGTGAGCAGTTCTTC. It yields the protein CASSQPVGGEQFF.

The chain employs TRBV18 and TRBJ1-3, with a possible D match to TRBD1 (5 bases). Germline CDR1 reads KGHSH; CDR2 reads LQKENI. The V gene lost 2 bases and the J gene lost 6 bases, with 17 bases spanning the gap. CDR3 size: 16 residues. The CDR3 DNA sequence: TGTGCCAGCTCACCAGTTGGCACAGGACCAGAAAACACCATATATTTT. It codes for CASSPVGTGPENTIYF.

This sequence joins TRBV5-1 and TRBJ1-2, with D uncertain. The CDR3 is 14 amino acids. CDR1 is SGHRS and CDR2 is YFSETQ in the germline V gene. V lost 3 bases and J lost 2, with 11 bases in between. The CDR3 region has the DNA TGCGCCAGCAGCTCCTCCTTTAAAAACTATGGCTACACCTTC. Translation gives CASSSSFKNYGYTF.

The chain combines TRBV11-3 with TRBJ1-1, with D possibly matching TRBD1 (5 bases). V lost 5 bases to trimming and J lost 1 base, with 11 bases between them. Germline assignment: CDR1 SGHNT and CDR2 YENEEA. This CDR3 is built from 14 residues. The CDR3 region has the DNA TGTGCCAGCAGCGCGGGACGTTCGAACACTGAAGCTTTCTTT. It translates to CASSAGRSNTEAFF.

The V call is TRBV3-1 (or the pseudogene TRBV3-2), the J call TRBJ1-3; D unclear. CDR1 and CDR2 (germline): LGHDT, YNNKEL (reference sequence). There are 16 residues in the CDR3. Trimming shortened V by 0 bases and J by 0 bases, and 9 bases separated the two germline ends. The CDR3 nucleotides are TGTGCCAGCAGCCAAGATAGGCGGAGCTCTGGAAACACCATATATTTT. Translation: CASSQDRRSSGNTIYF.